This T cell receptor (beta chain) was recovered during a study of blood T cell repertoires in COVID-19. Study summary: PBMCs, B-cell-depleted T cells, or T cells provided the cDNA or gDNA that made up the material.

The CDR3 is 14 residues long. Germline V gives CDR1 SGHTA, CDR2 FQGNSA. With 1 base removed from V and 2 bases from J, the gap between germline ends came to 8 bases. Original data processing: Researchers report that nucleated cell counts were estimated from reference gene primer amplification. Clones were read by immunoSEQ multiplex PCR, and TCRdb kept only the in-frame ones, dropping some. The DNA gave D and trimming, while V, J and clone size come from that table. The sample lists 100,000 or so clones, approximately 81% occurring once. This sequence originates from a man aged 60 to 69 with acute or convalescent COVID-19. The specimen sequenced was peripheral blood. This chain joins TRBV7-2 and TRBJ1-1; D is ambiguous. CDR3: CASSLVGGNTEAFF. The CDR3 coding sequence is TGTGCCAGCAGCTTAGTCGGAGGAAACACTGAAGCTTTCTTT.